This T cell receptor beta chain was found in a study of blood T cell repertoires in COVID-19. Study background: The United States, Italy and Spain provided the acute and convalescent COVID-19 samples.

The CDR3 runs to 15 residues. CDR1 MNHEY and CDR2 SMNVEV come from the germline V gene (reference sequence). Deletions cut 2 bases from V and 2 bases from J, with 10 bases between. Assay: immunoSEQ multiplex PCR; the TCRdb copy retains only in-frame clones and omits some. Among 250,000 to 350,000 clones listed, around nine tenths were seen once. Enrollment of patients from Seattle took place during active infection, with longitudinal follow-up. The sequence derives from a woman aged 25 to 39 with COVID-19, enrolled during active disease. The J gene is TRBJ2-1, the V gene TRBV27; D perhaps matches TRBD2 (5 bases). Sequenced material: peripheral blood. In nucleotides, the CDR3 is TGTGCCAGCAGTTTAGGCTCGAGGGCCTACAATGAGCAGTTCTTC. Encoded protein: CASSLGSRAYNEQFF.